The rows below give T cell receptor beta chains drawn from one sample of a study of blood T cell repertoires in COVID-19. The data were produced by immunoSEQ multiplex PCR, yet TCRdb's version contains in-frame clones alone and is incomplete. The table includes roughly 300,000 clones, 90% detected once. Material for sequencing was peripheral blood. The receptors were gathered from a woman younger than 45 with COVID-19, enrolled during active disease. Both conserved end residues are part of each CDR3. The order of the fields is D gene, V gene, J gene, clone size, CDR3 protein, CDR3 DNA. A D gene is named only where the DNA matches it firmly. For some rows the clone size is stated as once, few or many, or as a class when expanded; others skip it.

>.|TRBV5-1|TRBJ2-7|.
CASSFLAPSEQYF
TGCGCCAGCAGCTTCCTAGCACCCTCCGAGCAGTACTTC
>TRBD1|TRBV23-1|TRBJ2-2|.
CASSQLVRQGTTGELFF
TGCGCCAGCAGTCAATTGGTAAGACAGGGGACCACCGGGGAGCTGTTTTTT
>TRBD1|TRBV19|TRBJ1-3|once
CASRKQGAAGNTIYF
TGTGCCAGTAGAAAACAGGGGGCAGCGGGAAACACCATATATTTT
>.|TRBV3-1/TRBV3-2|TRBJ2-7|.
CASSQVSPGDYEQYF
TGTGCCAGCAGCCAAGTAAGCCCGGGAGACTACGAGCAGTACTTC
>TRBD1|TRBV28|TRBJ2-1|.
CASRVRDRSSYNEQFF
TGTGCCAGCAGAGTACGGGACAGAAGCTCCTACAATGAGCAGTTCTTC
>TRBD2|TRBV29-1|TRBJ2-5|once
CSVETAPASGGTQYF
TGCAGCGTTGAGACGGCCCCGGCCTCGGGGGGTACCCAGTACTTC
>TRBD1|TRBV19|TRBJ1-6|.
CASSTTTGGSPLHF
TGTGCCAGTAGCACTACGACAGGGGGCTCACCCCTCCACTTT
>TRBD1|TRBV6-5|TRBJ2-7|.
CASRDRAPPYEQYF
TGTGCCAGCAGGGACAGGGCTCCTCCCTACGAGCAGTACTTC
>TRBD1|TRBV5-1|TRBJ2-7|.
CASRVEGAQYEQYF
TGCGCCAGCAGGGTCGAGGGGGCGCAATACGAGCAGTACTTC
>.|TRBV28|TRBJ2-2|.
CASDRTTYTGELFF
TGTGCCAGCGACAGGACAACTTACACCGGGGAGCTGTTTTTT
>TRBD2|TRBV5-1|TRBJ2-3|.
CASSLAVLAGGGDTQYF
TGCGCCAGCAGCTTGGCGGTTCTAGCGGGAGGCGGAGATACGCAGTATTTT
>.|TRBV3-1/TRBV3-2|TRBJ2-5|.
CASSQEEDAKETQYF
TGTGCCAGCAGCCAAGAGGAGGACGCCAAAGAGACCCAGTACTTC
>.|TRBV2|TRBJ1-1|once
CASRGRGAFF
TGTGCCAGCAGGGGCAGGGGAGCTTTCTTT
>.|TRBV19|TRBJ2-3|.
CASKDRATDTQYF
TGTGCCAGTAAGGACAGAGCCACAGATACGCAGTATTTT
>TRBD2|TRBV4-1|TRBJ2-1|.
CASSQPSGAENEQFF
TGCGCCAGCAGCCAACCTAGCGGAGCGGAAAATGAGCAGTTCTTC
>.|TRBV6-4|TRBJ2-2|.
CASSDSRVKNTGELFF
TGTGCCAGCAGTGACTCGAGGGTAAAGAACACCGGGGAGCTGTTTTTT
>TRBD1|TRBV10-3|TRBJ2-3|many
CAISEAGQGETDTQYF
TGTGCCATCAGTGAGGCGGGACAGGGGGAGACAGATACGCAGTATTTT
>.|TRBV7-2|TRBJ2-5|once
CASSLQGETQYF
TGTGCCAGCAGCTTACAGGGAGAGACCCAGTACTTC
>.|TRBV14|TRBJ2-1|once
CASSRFQGDNEQFF
TGTGCCAGCAGCCGCTTCCAGGGTGACAATGAGCAGTTCTTC
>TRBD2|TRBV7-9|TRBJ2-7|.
CASSLVGGGRGGEQYF
TGTGCCAGCAGCTTAGTAGGAGGCGGGAGAGGCGGCGAGCAGTACTTC
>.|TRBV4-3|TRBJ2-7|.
CASSQDRGYEQYF
TGCGCCAGCAGCCAAGATAGGGGATACGAGCAGTACTTC
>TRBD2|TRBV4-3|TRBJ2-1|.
CASSQENLGTSADEQFF
TGCGCCAGCAGCCAAGAGAACTTGGGGACTAGCGCGGATGAGCAGTTCTTC
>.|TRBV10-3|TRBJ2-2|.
CAITDSNTGELFF
TGTGCCATCACGGACTCGAACACCGGGGAGCTGTTTTTT
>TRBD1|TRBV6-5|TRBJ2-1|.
CASTLDRVNNEQFF
TGTGCCAGCACCCTCGACAGGGTGAACAATGAGCAGTTCTTC
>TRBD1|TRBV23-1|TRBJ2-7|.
CASSIQRTGVFYEQYF
TGCGCCAGCAGTATTCAAAGGACAGGGGTTTTCTACGAGCAGTACTTC
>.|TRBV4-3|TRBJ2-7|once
CASSQAARIYEQYF
TGCGCCAGCAGCCAAGCCGCCAGGATCTACGAGCAGTACTTC
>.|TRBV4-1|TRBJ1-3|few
CASSQNTPTIYF
TGCGCCAGCAGCCAAAACACACCCACCATATATTTT
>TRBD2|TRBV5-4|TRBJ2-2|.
CASSLKPGLINTGELFF
TGTGCCAGCAGCTTGAAACCGGGACTAATAAACACCGGGGAGCTGTTTTTT
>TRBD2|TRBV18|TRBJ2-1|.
CASSPYSGGRAGNEQFF
TGTGCCAGCTCACCATACTCCGGCGGGAGGGCCGGTAATGAGCAGTTCTTC
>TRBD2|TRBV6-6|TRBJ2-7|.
CASSYVPSGSNEQYF
TGTGCCAGCAGTTACGTCCCTAGCGGGAGTAACGAGCAGTACTTC
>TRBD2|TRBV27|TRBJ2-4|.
CASSGLAGSVKNIQYF
TGTGCCAGCAGTGGACTAGCGGGATCGGTCAAAAACATTCAGTACTTC
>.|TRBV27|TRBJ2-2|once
CASSQWASGELFF
TGTGCCAGCAGTCAGTGGGCCTCCGGGGAGCTGTTTTTT
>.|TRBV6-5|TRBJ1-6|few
CASSRGGLGGSPLHF
TGTGCCAGCAGCCGCGGGGGTTTGGGGGGATCACCCCTCCACTTT
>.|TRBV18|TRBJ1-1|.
CASSRDFGTEAFF
TGTGCCAGCTCAAGGGACTTCGGCACTGAAGCTTTCTTT
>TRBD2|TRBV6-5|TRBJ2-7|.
CASSRTSSYEQYF
TGTGCCAGCAGCAGGACTAGCTCCTACGAGCAGTACTTC
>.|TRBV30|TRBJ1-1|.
CAWNRVPSTEAFF
TGTGCCTGGAACAGAGTGCCCTCCACTGAAGCTTTCTTT
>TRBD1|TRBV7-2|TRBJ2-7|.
CASSHRTGGFDEQYF
TGTGCCAGCAGCCATCGGACAGGGGGCTTCGACGAGCAGTACTTC
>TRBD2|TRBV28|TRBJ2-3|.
CASPRTSGISGTDTQYF
TGTGCCAGCCCTAGGACTAGCGGGATTAGTGGGACAGATACGCAGTATTTT
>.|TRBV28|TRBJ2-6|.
CASSRPRTGANVLTF
TGTGCCAGCAGTCGGCCGAGGACTGGGGCCAACGTCCTGACTTTC
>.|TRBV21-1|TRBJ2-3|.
CASSKVGPRTDTQYF
TGTGCCAGCAGCAAAGTCGGTCCTCGCACAGATACGCAGTATTTT
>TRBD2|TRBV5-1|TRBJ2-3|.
CASSLAWRGGTDTQYF
TGCGCCAGCAGCTTGGCCTGGCGGGGGGGCACAGATACGCAGTATTTT
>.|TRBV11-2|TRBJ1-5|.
CASSPSGRNQPQHF
TGTGCCAGCAGCCCGTCAGGTCGCAATCAGCCCCAGCATTTT
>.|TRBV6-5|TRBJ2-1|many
CASSTTGGEQFF
TGTGCCAGCAGTACTACAGGGGGGGAACAGTTCTTC
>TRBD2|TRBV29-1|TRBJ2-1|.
CSDGLVGYNEQFF
TGCAGCGACGGACTAGTGGGATACAATGAGCAGTTCTTC
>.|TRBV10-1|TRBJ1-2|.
CASSETGRFGYTF
TGCGCCAGCAGTGAGACAGGGCGGTTTGGCTACACCTTC
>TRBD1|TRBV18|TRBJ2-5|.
CASSRVWDRSQETQYF
TGTGCCAGCTCGCGAGTCTGGGACAGGAGCCAAGAGACCCAGTACTTC
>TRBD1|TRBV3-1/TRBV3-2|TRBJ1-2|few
CASSPIYPTGNGYTF
TGTGCCAGCAGCCCGATTTATCCGACAGGGAATGGCTACACCTTC
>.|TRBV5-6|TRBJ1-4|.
CASSSGGEKLFF
TGTGCCAGCAGCTCCGGCGGTGAAAAACTGTTTTTT
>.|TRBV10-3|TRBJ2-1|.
CAISGGGGYNEQFF
TGTGCCATCAGTGGGGGGGGCGGGTACAATGAGCAGTTCTTC
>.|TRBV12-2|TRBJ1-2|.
CASRLHTDSLSSYGYTF
TGTGCAAGTCGCTTGCATACGGACAGCTTAAGTAGCTATGGCTACACCTTC
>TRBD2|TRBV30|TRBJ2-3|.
CAWSVRTSGDTQYF
TGTGCCTGGAGTGTACGGACTAGCGGAGATACGCAGTATTTT
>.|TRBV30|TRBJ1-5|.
CAWSRESNQPQHF
TGTGCCTGGAGTCGGGAAAGCAATCAGCCCCAGCATTTT
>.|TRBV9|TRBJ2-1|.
CASGVGALLNEQFF
TGTGCCAGCGGGGTGGGAGCCTTGCTCAATGAGCAGTTCTTC
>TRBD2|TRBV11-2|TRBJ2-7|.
CASSISGLSSYEQYF
TGTGCCAGCAGCATTAGCGGGTTGAGCTCCTACGAGCAGTACTTC